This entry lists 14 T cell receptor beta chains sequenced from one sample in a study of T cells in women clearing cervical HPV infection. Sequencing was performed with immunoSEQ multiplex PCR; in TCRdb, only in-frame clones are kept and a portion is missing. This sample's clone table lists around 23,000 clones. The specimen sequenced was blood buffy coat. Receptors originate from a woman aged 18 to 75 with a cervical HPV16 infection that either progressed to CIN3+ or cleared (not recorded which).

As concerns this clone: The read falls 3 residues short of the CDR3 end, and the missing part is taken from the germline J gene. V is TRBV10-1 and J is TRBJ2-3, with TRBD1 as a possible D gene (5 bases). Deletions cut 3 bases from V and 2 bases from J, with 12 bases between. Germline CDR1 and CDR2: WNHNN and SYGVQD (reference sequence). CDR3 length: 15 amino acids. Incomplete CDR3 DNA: TGCGCCAGCAGTGAAGGGCAGGGCTTCACAGATACG. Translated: CASSEGQGFTDT. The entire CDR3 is CASSEGQGFTDTQYF.

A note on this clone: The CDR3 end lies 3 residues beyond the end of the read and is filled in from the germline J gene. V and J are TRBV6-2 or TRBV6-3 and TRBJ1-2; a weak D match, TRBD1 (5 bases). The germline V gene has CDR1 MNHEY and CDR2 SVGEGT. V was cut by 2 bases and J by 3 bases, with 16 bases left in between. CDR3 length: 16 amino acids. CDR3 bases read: TGTGCCAGCAGTTACGCCGACAGTTGGAGGGACTATGGC. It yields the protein CASSYADSWRDYG. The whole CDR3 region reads CASSYADSWRDYGYTF.

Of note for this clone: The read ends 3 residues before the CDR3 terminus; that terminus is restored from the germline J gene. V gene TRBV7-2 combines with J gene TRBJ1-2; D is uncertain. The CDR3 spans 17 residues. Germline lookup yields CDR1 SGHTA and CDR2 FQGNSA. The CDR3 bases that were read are TGTGCCAGCAGCTTAGCCACAGCCCTGCGCTCTTCCTACGAC. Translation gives CASSLATALRSSYD. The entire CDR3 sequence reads CASSLATALRSSYDYTF.

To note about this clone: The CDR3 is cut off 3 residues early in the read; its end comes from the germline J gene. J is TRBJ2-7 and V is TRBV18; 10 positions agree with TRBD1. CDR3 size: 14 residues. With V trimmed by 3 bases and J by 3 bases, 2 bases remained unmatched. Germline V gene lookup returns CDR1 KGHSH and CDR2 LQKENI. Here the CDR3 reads CASSPGTGVYEQYF. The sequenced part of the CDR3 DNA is TGTGCCAGCTCACCCGGGACAGGGGTCTACGAG.

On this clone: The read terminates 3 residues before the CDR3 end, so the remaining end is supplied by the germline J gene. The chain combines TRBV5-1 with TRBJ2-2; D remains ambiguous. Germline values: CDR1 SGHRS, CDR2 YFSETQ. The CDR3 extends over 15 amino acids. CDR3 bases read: TGCGCCAGCAGCTTGGAGGGCAGGCTAAATGAAAAG. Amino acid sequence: CASSLEGRLNEK. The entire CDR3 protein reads CASSLEGRLNEKLFF.

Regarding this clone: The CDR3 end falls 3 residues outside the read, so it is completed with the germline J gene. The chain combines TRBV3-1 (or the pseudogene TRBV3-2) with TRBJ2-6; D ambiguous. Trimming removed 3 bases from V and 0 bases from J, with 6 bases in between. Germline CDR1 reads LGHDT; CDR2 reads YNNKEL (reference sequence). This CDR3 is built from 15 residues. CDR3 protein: CASSQASSGANVLTF. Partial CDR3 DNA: TGTGCCAGCAGCCAGGCTAGCTCTGGGGCCAACGTC.

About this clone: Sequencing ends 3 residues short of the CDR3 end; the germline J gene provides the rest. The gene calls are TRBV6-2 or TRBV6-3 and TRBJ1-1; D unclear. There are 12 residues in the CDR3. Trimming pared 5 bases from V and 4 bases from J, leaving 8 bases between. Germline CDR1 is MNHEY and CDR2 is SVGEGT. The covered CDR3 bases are TGTGCCAGCAGTACGCAAGGCACTGAA. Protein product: CASSTQGTE. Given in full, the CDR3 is CASSTQGTEAFF.

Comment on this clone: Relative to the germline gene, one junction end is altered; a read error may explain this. The sequenced CDR3 bases are TGCGCCAGCAGCCAAGGGGCAGCTTCTAGCACAGATACG. Its translation is CASSQGAASSTDT. The entire CDR3 is CASSQGAASSTDTQYF. The chain carries TRBV4-2 and TRBJ2-3, with D possibly being TRBD1 (5 bases). With the read ending 3 residues before the CDR3 end, the germline J gene is used to fill in that end. Germline V gene lookup returns CDR1 LGHNA and CDR2 YNFKEQ. CDR3 length: 16 residues.

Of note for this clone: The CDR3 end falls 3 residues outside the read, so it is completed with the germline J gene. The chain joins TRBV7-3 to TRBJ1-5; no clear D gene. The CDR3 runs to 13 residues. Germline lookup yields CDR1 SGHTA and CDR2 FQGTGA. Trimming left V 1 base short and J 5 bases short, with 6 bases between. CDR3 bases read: TGTGCCAGCAGCTTAAACAGTTATCAGCCC. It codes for CASSLNSYQP. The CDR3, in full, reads CASSLNSYQPQHF. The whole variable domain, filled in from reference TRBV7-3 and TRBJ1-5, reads GAGVSQTPSNKVTEKGKYVELRCDPISGHTALYWYRQSLGQGPEFLIYFQGTGAADDSGLPNDRFFAVRPEGSVSTLKIQRTERGDSAVYLCASSLNSYQPQHFGDGTRLSIL.

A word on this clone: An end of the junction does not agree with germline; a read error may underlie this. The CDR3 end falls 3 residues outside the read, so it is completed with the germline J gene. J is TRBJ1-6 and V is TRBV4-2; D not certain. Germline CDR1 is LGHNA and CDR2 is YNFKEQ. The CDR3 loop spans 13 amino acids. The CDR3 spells CASSQVEGSPLHF. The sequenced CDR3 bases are TGCGCCAGCAGCCAAGTCGAGGGTTCACCC.

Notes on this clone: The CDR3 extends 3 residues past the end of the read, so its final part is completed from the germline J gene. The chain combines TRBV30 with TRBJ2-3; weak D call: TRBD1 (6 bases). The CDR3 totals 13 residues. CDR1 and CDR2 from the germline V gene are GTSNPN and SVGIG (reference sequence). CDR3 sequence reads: CAWEGGQHQPQYF. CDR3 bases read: TGTGCCTGGGAAGGGGGTCAGCATCAGCCG.

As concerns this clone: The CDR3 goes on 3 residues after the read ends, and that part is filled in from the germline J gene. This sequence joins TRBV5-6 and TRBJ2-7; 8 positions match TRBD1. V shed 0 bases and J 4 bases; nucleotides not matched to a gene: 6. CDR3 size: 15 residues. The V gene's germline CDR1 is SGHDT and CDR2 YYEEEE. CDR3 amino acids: CASSLDYGQGYEQYF. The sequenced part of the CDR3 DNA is TGTGCCAGCAGCTTGGATTATGGACAGGGATACGAG.

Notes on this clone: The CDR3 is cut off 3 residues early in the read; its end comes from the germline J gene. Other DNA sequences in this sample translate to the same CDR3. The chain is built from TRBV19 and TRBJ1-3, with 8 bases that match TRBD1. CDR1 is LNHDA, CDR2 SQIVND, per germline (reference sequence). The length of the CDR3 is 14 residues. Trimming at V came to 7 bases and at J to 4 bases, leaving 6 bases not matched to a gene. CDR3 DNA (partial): TGTGCCAGTAATCAGGGGGCAACGGGAAACACC. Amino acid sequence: CASNQGATGNT. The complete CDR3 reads CASNQGATGNTIYF.

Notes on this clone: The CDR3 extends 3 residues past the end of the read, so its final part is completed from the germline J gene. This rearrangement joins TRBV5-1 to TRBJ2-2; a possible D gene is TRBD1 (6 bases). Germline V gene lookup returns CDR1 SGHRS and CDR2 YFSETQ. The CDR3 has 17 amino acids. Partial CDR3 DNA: TGCGCCAGCAGCTTGACAGGGTGGTTTTCTGGGGCCAACGTG. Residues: CASSLTGWFSGANV. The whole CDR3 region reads CASSLTGWFSGANVLFF.